The rows below give T cell receptor beta chains drawn from one sample of a study of OX40 agonist ivuxolimab in advanced cancers. Here immunoSEQ multiplex PCR was the method, and the copy in TCRdb shows in-frame clones only, minus some. The sample comprises tens of thousands of clones, about 86% of which are singletons, and under 2% rests with the top ten. This specimen consisted of CD4+ or CD8+ T cells sorted from blood, obtained in a trial of the OX40 agonist ivuxolimab. The receptors stem from an adult with an advanced solid tumor such as melanoma, head and neck, liver or kidney cancer. The CDR3 runs from the conserved cysteine through the conserved F or W. The D gene is left open where the match is weak. A clone size is listed for some rows: how often the clone was seen (once, few, many), or a class if it is expanded.

J: TRBJ1-4
size: once
D: NA
V: TRBV29-1
DNA: TGCAGCGTACGGGGGGTAGGGGAAAAACTGTTTTTT
CDR3: CSVRGVGEKLFF

J: TRBJ2-1
size: NA
D: TRBD2
V: TRBV10-3
DNA: TGTGCCATCCCCGAGGGAGGAGGGAGGGACCACCCCAAAGGGCAGTTCTTC
CDR3: CAIPEGGGRDHPKGQFF

J: TRBJ2-3
size: NA
D: NA
V: TRBV6-5
DNA: TGTGCCAGCAGTTACTCGTTACAGGGTTACACAGATACGCAGTATTTT
CDR3: CASSYSLQGYTDTQYF

J: TRBJ1-3
size: once
D: NA
V: TRBV2
DNA: TGTGCCAGCAGTGACCGGGACGAAGACACCATATATTTT
CDR3: CASSDRDEDTIYF

J: TRBJ1-5
size: NA
D: TRBD1
V: TRBV2
DNA: TGTGCCAACACCAATGACAGGGTAGGAAATCAGCCCCAGCATTTT
CDR3: CANTNDRVGNQPQHF

J: TRBJ1-3
size: NA
D: NA
V: TRBV5-1
DNA: TGCGCCAGCAGCTTGGCACCCACAGGGACCTCTGGAAACACCATATATTTT
CDR3: CASSLAPTGTSGNTIYF

J: TRBJ1-1
size: few
D: NA
V: TRBV13
DNA: TGTGCCAGCAGCTTAGGCCATCGGGGTGAAGCTTTCTTT
CDR3: CASSLGHRGEAFF

J: TRBJ2-7
size: NA
D: NA
V: TRBV5-1
DNA: TGCGCCAGCAGCATCATTAACCGGGGGACAGAGCAGTACTTC
CDR3: CASSIINRGTEQYF

J: TRBJ2-3
size: NA
D: NA
V: TRBV11-2
DNA: TGTGCCAGCAGTTACAACAGGGAAAGCACAGATACGCAGTATTTT
CDR3: CASSYNRESTDTQYF

J: TRBJ2-7
size: NA
D: NA
V: TRBV6-1
DNA: TGTGCCAGCAGTTCTACCGAGCAGTACTTC
CDR3: CASSSTEQYF

J: TRBJ1-5
size: once
D: TRBD1
V: TRBV19
DNA: TGTGCCAGTAGTATTGGGGGACAGGGGGCTGGTCAGCCCCAGCATTTT
CDR3: CASSIGGQGAGQPQHF

J: TRBJ2-3
size: NA
D: TRBD1
V: TRBV6-1
DNA: TGTGCCAGCAGTGAGCAGGGGGTAGATACGCAGTATTTT
CDR3: CASSEQGVDTQYF

J: TRBJ2-7
size: once
D: NA
V: TRBV7-8
DNA: TGTGCCAGCAGCTTAGTTCCAGGGTGGAGCTACGAGCAGTACTTC
CDR3: CASSLVPGWSYEQYF

J: TRBJ2-7
size: NA
D: TRBD1
V: TRBV27
DNA: TGTGCCAGCAGTTCGGACAGGGGGCGCTTTGTGGGTCGTGAGCAGTACTTC
CDR3: CASSSDRGRFVGREQYF

J: TRBJ2-1
size: once
D: NA
V: TRBV7-3
DNA: TGTGCCAGCAGCTTGGGGGAGGTGGATGAGCAGTTCTTC
CDR3: CASSLGEVDEQFF

J: TRBJ1-4
size: once
D: NA
V: TRBV28
DNA: TGTGCCAGCAGTAACCGAGGGCTTGGGTCTGAAAAACTGTTTTTT
CDR3: CASSNRGLGSEKLFF

J: TRBJ2-1
size: NA
D: NA
V: TRBV4-3
DNA: TGCGCCAGCAGCCAAGGAACGCGGGGCGATGAGCAGTTCTTC
CDR3: CASSQGTRGDEQFF

J: TRBJ1-1
size: few
D: NA
V: TRBV30
DNA: TGTGCCTGGAGTCCACAGGGACCCACTGAAGCTTTCTTT
CDR3: CAWSPQGPTEAFF

J: TRBJ2-7
size: NA
D: NA
V: TRBV9
DNA: TGTGCCAGCAGCGCCGACGCTAGCTCCTACGAGCAGTACTTC
CDR3: CASSADASSYEQYF

J: TRBJ2-7
size: NA
D: TRBD1
V: TRBV28
DNA: TGTGCCAGCAGTTTAGAGGGACAGGGATTTGAGTACTTC
CDR3: CASSLEGQGFEYF

J: TRBJ2-3
size: once
D: NA
V: TRBV29-1
DNA: TGCAGCTCAAGCCTGAGCACAGATACGCAGTATTTT
CDR3: CSSSLSTDTQYF

J: TRBJ2-7
size: NA
D: NA
V: TRBV19
DNA: TGTGCCAGTTCGTTGCAGGGTATGGCCTACGAGCAGTACTTC
CDR3: CASSLQGMAYEQYF